This TCR beta chain was captured in a study of T-cell reconstitution after alpha-beta-depleted transplantation in children. Findings of the study overall: T-cell counts and diversity at one year following transplant were attributed mainly to newly produced T cells.

V was pared by 5 bases and J by 7 bases, with 15 bases between. Germline loops: CDR1 SGHDN, CDR2 FVKESK. The CDR3 sequence is 13 residues long. This sample's TCRbeta library carried unique molecular identifier barcodes. MiXCR was run by TCRdb on the PCR reads, yielding one entry per CDR3 protein. Seen here are about 540,000 distinct CDR3 sequences, roughly a quarter observed once, and the top ten hold under 45%. The sample holds a few counts of this clonotype. The antigen remains unidentified. The clonotype originates from a boy under three years old with Wiskott-Aldrich syndrome, due to receive a stem cell transplant. V and J are TRBV14 and TRBJ2-7; D ambiguous. This specimen was PBMCs, taken before TCRalphabeta/CD19-depleted stem cell transplant. The CDR3 nucleotides are TGTGCCAGCAGCTGGCGCTCCCTAGGGGAGCAGTACTTC. Its translation is CASSWRSLGEQYF.